These 21 T cell receptor beta chains originate from one sample sequenced in a study of blood T cell repertoires in COVID-19. Measured with immunoSEQ multiplex PCR; TCRdb has only the in-frame clones, and not every one. Found here are roughly 200,000 clones, approximately 86% of them singletons; the top ten hold 3% to 3.5%. Specimen: peripheral blood. The origin of the receptors is a man aged 55 to 70 with acute or convalescent COVID-19.

V is TRBV15 and J is TRBJ1-5; 9 bases are shared with TRBD1. The CDR3 runs 14 residues. Looked up from germline, CDR1 is LNHNV and CDR2 is YYDKDF (reference sequence). V lost 8 bases and J lost 3; bases outside the gene matches: 5. The CDR3 sequence: CATAGQGFNQPQHF. The CDR3 nucleotides are TGTGCCACCGCGGGACAGGGCTTCAATCAGCCCCAGCATTTT.

The rearrangement uses TRBV28 and TRBJ2-5, with D perhaps TRBD2 (5 bases). Trimming took off 8 bases at V and 7 bases at J, with 17 bases between the two ends. Germline assignment: CDR1 MDHEN and CDR2 SYDVKM. The CDR3 length is 13 residues. The CDR3 coding sequence is TGTGCCAGCTATCGGACGCCTGGGAGGACCCAGTACTTC. This encodes CASYRTPGRTQYF.

The chain is built from TRBV18 and TRBJ1-3; D is perhaps TRBD1 (5 bases). V lost 3 bases, J lost 3 bases, and 9 bases lay in between. The CDR3 contains 14 residues. Germline V gene sequence: CDR1 KGHSH, CDR2 LQKENI. The CDR3 bases are TGTGCCAGCTCACCGACAGCTTTTGGAAACACCATATATTTT. Amino acids: CASSPTAFGNTIYF.

The CDR3 loop reads CASSVGQGASYEQYF. In nucleotides, the CDR3 is TGTGCCAGCAGCGTGGGACAGGGGGCGTCCTACGAGCAGTACTTC. V is TRBV9 and J is TRBJ2-7; TRBD1 matches 12 bases. With 2 bases clipped from V and 1 base from J, the junction kept 1 base outside the gene matches. The V gene's germline CDR1 is SGDLS and CDR2 YYNGEE. There are 15 residues in the CDR3.

In its sample, this clone was seen once. This chain links TRBV5-1 with TRBJ2-2; D might be TRBD2 (6 bases). The CDR3 has 14 amino acids. Germline CDR1 reads SGHRS; CDR2 reads YFSETQ. V was clipped by 7 bases and J by 7 bases, with 17 bases between them. CDR3 protein: CASRFSMGGGELFF. The CDR3 DNA sequence: TGCGCCAGCCGATTTTCTATGGGAGGCGGGGAGCTGTTTTTT.

The chain's CDR3 is CASSLETGRTYEQYF. Here the CDR3 DNA reads TGCGCCAGCAGCTTGGAGACAGGGCGCACCTACGAGCAGTACTTC. The chain carries TRBV5-1 and TRBJ2-7, with 7 bases fitting TRBD1. The CDR3 has 15 residues. The germline V gene has CDR1 SGHRS and CDR2 YFSETQ. The V segment lost 0 bases and the J segment 2 bases; nucleotides outside the gene matches: 5.

With respect to this clone: Other nucleotide sequences in the sample specify the same CDR3. V usage is TRBV7-2 and J usage is TRBJ1-2, with D perhaps matching TRBD1 (6 bases). The CDR3 has 13 amino acids. In germline, CDR1 is SGHTA, CDR2 FQGNSA. The V gene lost 1 base and the J gene lost 5 bases, with 8 bases spanning the gap. CDR3 loop: CASSLDRDYGYTF. The CDR3 nucleotides read TGTGCCAGCAGCTTAGACAGGGATTATGGCTACACCTTC. Drawing the rest from reference TRBV7-2 and TRBJ1-2, the complete variable domain is GAGVSQSPSNKVTEKGKDVELRCDPISGHTALYWYRQSLGQGLEFLIYFQGNSAPDKSGLPSDRFSAERTGGSVSTLTIQRTQQEDSAVYLCASSLDRDYGYTFGSGTRLTVV.

The genes are TRBV7-3 and TRBJ2-7, with 11 positions matching TRBD2. Germline V gene sequence: CDR1 SGHTA, CDR2 FQGTGA. Trimming took 5 bases from V and 7 from J; bases not matched to a gene: 10. This CDR3 spans 15 amino acids. The CDR3 DNA sequence: TGTGCCAGCAGCCGTGGACTAGCGGGCATGGGGGAGCAGTACTTC. It specifies CASSRGLAGMGEQYF. The whole variable domain, remainder taken from reference TRBV7-3 and TRBJ2-7, is GAGVSQTPSNKVTEKGKYVELRCDPISGHTALYWYRQSLGQGPEFLIYFQGTGAADDSGLPNDRFFAVRPEGSVSTLKIQRTERGDSAVYLCASSRGLAGMGEQYFGPGTRLTVT.

The V gene is TRBV9, the J gene TRBJ2-7, with a weak D call TRBD1 (5 bases). With 0 bases removed from V and 4 bases from J, the gap between germline ends came to 14 bases. Germline CDR1 is SGDLS and CDR2 is YYNGEE. The CDR3 loop spans 15 amino acids. The CDR3 nucleotides read TGTGCCAGCAGCGTAGACCAGGGTTTATCGTACGAGCAGTACTTC. As protein: CASSVDQGLSYEQYF. The variable domain in full, with the rest retrieved from reference TRBV9 and TRBJ2-7, is DSGVTQTPKHLITATGQRVTLRCSPRSGDLSVYWYQQSLDQGLQFLIQYYNGEERAKGNILERFSAQQFPDLHSELNLSSLELGDSALYFCASSVDQGLSYEQYFGPGTRLTVT.

This chain links TRBV2 with TRBJ2-3, with D unresolved. Deletions cut 6 bases from V and 0 bases from J, with 7 bases between. CDR1 SNHLY and CDR2 FYNNEI come from the germline V gene. The CDR3 has 13 amino acids. The CDR3 bases are TGTGCCAGCAGACTCCGGAGCACAGATACGCAGTATTTT. Its protein product is CASRLRSTDTQYF.

This chain links TRBV6-2 or TRBV6-3 with TRBJ2-4; 7 nucleotides agree with TRBD1. V dropped 2 bases and J dropped 11; count of bases not matched to a gene: 12. This CDR3 has 15 amino acids. Per germline, CDR1 MNHEY and CDR2 SVGEGT. The CDR3, as DNA: TGTGCCAGCAGTTACCCAGACAGGGCCCTCGGCTTTCAGTACTTC. Its protein product is CASSYPDRALGFQYF.

The chain uses TRBV6-5 and TRBJ1-6; the match to TRBD1 covers 7 bases. The germline CDR1 and CDR2 sequences are MNHEY and SVGAGI. V lost 6 bases, J lost 4 bases, and 3 bases stayed unmatched. This CDR3 is 14 amino acids long. The CDR3 region is CASRGGQYNSPLHF. CDR3 nucleotide sequence: TGTGCCAGCAGAGGGGGACAGTATAATTCACCCCTCCACTTT.

About this clone: The identical CDR3 is also encoded by other nucleotide sequences in the sample. This rearrangement joins TRBV9 to TRBJ2-5; tentative D call: TRBD1 (5 bases). Germline CDR1 SGDLS, CDR2 YYNGEE. Trimming pared 4 bases from V and 2 bases from J, leaving 9 bases between. The CDR3 runs 13 residues. The CDR3 region has the DNA TGTGCCAGCAGCCTTAGGGGTCAAGAGACCCAGTACTTC. Encoded protein: CASSLRGQETQYF.

This chain links TRBV2 with TRBJ2-3, with TRBD2 as a possible D gene (5 bases). The CDR3 has 13 residues. Germline lookup yields CDR1 SNHLY and CDR2 FYNNEI. V was pared by 8 bases and J by 3 bases, with 12 bases between. The CDR3, as DNA: TGTGCCAGCCGGGCCCCGGGAACAGATACGCAGTATTTT. Amino acids: CASRAPGTDTQYF.

The V gene is TRBV5-1, the J gene TRBJ1-4; TRBD1 might be the D (5 bases). The CDR3 contains 15 residues. Per germline, CDR1 SGHRS and CDR2 YFSETQ. V gave up 0 bases and J gave up 4 bases, with 10 bases separating them. CDR3 DNA sequence: TGCGCCAGCAGCTTGGTGGCGGGGGATAATGAAAAACTGTTTTTT. Protein product: CASSLVAGDNEKLFF. Drawing the rest from reference TRBV5-1 and TRBJ1-4, the complete variable domain is KAGVTQTPRYLIKTRGQQVTLSCSPISGHRSVSWYQQTPGQGLQFLFEYFSETQRNKGNFPGRFSGRQFSNSRSEMNVSTLELGDSALYLCASSLVAGDNEKLFFGSGTQLSVL.

The chain recombines TRBV5-4 with TRBJ2-1; 9 bases match TRBD2. Unmatched junction bases numbered 6, after V lost 0 bases and J lost 8 bases. Per germline, CDR1 SGHNT and CDR2 YYREEE (reference sequence). The CDR3 spans 15 residues. CDR3 nucleotide sequence: TGTGCCAGCAGCTTGGCTAGCGGGGACTGGGATGAGCAGTTCTTC. Translation: CASSLASGDWDEQFF.

The rearrangement joins TRBV4-1 to TRBJ2-1; 9 bases agree with TRBD1. V was pared by 4 bases and J by 7 bases, with 8 bases of the junction left unmatched. Per germline, CDR1 MGHRA and CDR2 YSYEKL. The length of the CDR3 is 15 residues. The CDR3 coding sequence is TGCGCCAGCAGCCTTCGGACAGGGGTTCCAAATGAGCAGTTCTTC. It codes for CASSLRTGVPNEQFF.

This clone appeared a single time. This chain connects TRBV2 to TRBJ2-3; 13 bases are a match to TRBD2. The CDR3 loop spans 22 amino acids. V lost 3 bases to trimming and J lost 6 bases; unmatched junction nucleotides: 24. CDR1 SNHLY and CDR2 FYNNEI come from the germline V gene. In DNA form, the CDR3 reads TGTGCCAGCAGTGAGACCCCTCTACTAGCGGGGGGGAAACCCAGCCCCTTGGATACGCAGTATTTT. This translates into CASSETPLLAGGKPSPLDTQYF.

J is TRBJ2-4 and V is TRBV7-2; D is perhaps TRBD2 (5 bases). Germline V CDR1 and CDR2: SGHTA, FQGNSA. The ends were cut back, 1 base at V and 0 bases at J, with 16 bases in the middle. The CDR3 contains 18 residues. CDR3 sequence reads: CASSLEGGLPLAKNIQYF. The CDR3 nucleotides are TGTGCCAGCAGCTTAGAGGGTGGACTTCCCCTAGCCAAAAACATTCAGTACTTC.

The V gene is TRBV12-5, the J gene TRBJ2-7; tentatively, D is TRBD1 (6 bases). The germline V gene encodes CDR1 LGHNT and CDR2 FRNRAP. This CDR3 comprises 12 residues. V lost 7 bases, J lost 7 bases, and 14 bases lay in between. For the CDR3, the DNA is TGTGCTAGTGCCCCAGGGGACCGGGAGCAGTACTTC. This gives the protein CASAPGDREQYF. Together with reference TRBV12-5 and TRBJ2-7, the CDR3 gives the full variable domain: DARVTQTPRHKVTEMGQEVTMRCQPILGHNTVFWYRQTMMQGLELLAYFRNRAPLDDSGMPKDRFSAEMPDATLATLKIQPSEPRDSAVYFCASAPGDREQYFGPGTRLTVT.

The chain's CDR3 is CASSLSQGVIEAFF. The CDR3 coding sequence is TGTGCCAGCAGCTTATCCCAGGGGGTCATTGAAGCTTTCTTT. The chain uses TRBV7-9 and TRBJ1-1, with TRBD1 identical over 7 bases. The ends lost 2 bases at V and 7 bases at J; junction bases unmatched: 7. CDR1 is SEHNR, CDR2 FQNEAQ, per germline (reference sequence). The CDR3 totals 14 residues.